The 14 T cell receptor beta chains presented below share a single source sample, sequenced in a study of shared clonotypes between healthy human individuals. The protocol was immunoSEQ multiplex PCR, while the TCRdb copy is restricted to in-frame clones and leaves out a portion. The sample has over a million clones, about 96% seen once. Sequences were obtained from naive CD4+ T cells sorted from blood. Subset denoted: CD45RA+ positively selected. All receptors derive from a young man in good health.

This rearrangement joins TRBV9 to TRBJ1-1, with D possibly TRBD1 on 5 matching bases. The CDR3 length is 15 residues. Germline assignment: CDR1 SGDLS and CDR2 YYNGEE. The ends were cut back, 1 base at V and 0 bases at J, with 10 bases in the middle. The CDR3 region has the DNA TGTGCCAGCAGCGTATTGTCAGGGATGAACACTGAAGCTTTCTTT. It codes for CASSVLSGMNTEAFF.

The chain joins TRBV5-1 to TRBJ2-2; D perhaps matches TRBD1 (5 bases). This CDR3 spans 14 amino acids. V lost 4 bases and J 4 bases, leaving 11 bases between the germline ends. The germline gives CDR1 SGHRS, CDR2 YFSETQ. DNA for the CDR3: TGCGCCAGCAGCCCTGGACATACCACCGGGGAGCTGTTTTTT. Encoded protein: CASSPGHTTGELFF.

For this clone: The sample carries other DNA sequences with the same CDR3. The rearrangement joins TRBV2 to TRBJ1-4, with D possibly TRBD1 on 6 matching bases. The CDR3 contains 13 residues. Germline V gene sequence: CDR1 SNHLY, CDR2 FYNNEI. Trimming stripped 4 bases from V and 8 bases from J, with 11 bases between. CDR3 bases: TGTGCCAGCAGTGTGACAGGAGGGGAAAAACTGTTTTTT. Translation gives CASSVTGGEKLFF.

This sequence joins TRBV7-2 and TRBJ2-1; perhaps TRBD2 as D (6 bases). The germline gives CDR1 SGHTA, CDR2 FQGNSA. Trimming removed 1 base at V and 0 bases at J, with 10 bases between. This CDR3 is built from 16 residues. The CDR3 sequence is CASSLGGVSSYNEQFF. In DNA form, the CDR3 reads TGTGCCAGCAGCTTAGGGGGGGTAAGCTCCTACAATGAGCAGTTCTTC.

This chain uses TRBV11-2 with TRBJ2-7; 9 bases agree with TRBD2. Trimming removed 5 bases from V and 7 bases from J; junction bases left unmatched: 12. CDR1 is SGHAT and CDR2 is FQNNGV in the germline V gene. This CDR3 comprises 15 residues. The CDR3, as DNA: TGTGCCAGCAGCACAGGACTAGCGTGGGTAAGGGAGCAGTACTTC. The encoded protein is CASSTGLAWVREQYF.

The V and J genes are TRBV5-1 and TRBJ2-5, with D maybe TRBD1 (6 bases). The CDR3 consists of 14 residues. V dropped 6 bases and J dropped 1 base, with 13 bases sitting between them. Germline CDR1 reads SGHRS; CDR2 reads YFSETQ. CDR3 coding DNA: TGCGCCAGCACCCCAGGGGCTATCCAAGAGACCCAGTACTTC. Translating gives CASTPGAIQETQYF.

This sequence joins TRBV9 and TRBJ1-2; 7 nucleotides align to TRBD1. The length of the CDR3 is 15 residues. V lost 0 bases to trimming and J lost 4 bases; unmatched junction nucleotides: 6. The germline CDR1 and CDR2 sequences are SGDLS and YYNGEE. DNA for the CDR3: TGTGCCAGCAGCGTAGATGACAGGGTTGCCTATGGCTACACCTTC. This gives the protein CASSVDDRVAYGYTF.

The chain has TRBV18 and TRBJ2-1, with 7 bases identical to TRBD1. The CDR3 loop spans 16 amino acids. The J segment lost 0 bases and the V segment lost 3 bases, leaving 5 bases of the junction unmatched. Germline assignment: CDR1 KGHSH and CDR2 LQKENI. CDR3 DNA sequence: TGTGCCAGCTCACCCCAGGGACAGAGCTCCTACAATGAGCAGTTCTTC. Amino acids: CASSPQGQSSYNEQFF.

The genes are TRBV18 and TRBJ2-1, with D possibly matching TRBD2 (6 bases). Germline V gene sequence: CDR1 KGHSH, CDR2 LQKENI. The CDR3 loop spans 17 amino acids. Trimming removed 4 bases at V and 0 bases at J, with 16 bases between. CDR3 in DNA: TGTGCCAGCTCACAAAATATGGCCGGGAGCTCCTACAATGAGCAGTTCTTC. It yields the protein CASSQNMAGSSYNEQFF.

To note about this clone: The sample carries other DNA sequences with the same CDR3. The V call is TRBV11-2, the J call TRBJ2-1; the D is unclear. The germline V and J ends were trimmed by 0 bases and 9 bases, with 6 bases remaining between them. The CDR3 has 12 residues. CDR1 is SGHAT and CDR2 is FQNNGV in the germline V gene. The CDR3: CASSLDLGEQFF. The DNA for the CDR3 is TGTGCCAGCAGCTTAGATCTCGGTGAGCAGTTCTTC.

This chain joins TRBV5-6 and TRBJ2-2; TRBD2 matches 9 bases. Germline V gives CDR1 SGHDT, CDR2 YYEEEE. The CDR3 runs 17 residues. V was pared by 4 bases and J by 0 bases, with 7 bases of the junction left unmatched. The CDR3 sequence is CASSAGTSRTNTGELFF. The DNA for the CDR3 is TGTGCCAGCAGCGCCGGGACTAGCAGAACGAACACCGGGGAGCTGTTTTTT. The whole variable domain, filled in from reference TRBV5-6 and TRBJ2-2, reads DAGVTQSPTHLIKTRGQQVTLRCSPKSGHDTVSWYQQALGQGPQFIFQYYEEEERQRGNFPDRFSGHQFPNYSSELNVNALLLGDSALYLCASSAGTSRTNTGELFFGEGSRLTVL.

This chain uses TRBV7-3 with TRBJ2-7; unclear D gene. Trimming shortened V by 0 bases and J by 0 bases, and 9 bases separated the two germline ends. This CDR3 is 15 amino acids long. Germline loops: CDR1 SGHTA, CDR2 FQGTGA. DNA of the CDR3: TGTGCCAGCAGCTTAACGGGGATACCCTCCTACGAGCAGTACTTC. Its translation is CASSLTGIPSYEQYF.

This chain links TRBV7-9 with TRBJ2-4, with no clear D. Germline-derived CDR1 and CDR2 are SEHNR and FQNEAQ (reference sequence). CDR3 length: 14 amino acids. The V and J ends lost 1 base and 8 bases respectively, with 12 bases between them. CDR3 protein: CASSLDTPGDIQYF. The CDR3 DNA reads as TGTGCCAGCAGCTTAGACACCCCTGGGGACATTCAGTACTTC.

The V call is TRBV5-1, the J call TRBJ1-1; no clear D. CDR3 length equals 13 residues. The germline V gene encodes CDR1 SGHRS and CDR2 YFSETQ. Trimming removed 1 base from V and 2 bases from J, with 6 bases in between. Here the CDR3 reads CASSLNANTEAFF. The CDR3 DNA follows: TGCGCCAGCAGCTTGAATGCCAACACTGAAGCTTTCTTT.